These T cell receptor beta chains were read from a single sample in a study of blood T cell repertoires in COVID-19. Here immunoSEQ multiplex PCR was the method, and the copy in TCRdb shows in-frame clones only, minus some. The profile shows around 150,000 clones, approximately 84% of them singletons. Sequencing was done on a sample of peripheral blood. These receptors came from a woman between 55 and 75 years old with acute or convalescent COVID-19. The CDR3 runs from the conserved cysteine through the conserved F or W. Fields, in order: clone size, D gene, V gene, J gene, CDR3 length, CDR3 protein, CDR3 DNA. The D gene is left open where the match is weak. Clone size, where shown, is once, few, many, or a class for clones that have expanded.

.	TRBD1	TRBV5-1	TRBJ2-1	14	CASSWPGGVNEQFF	TGCGCCAGCAGCTGGCCAGGGGGCGTGAATGAGCAGTTCTTC
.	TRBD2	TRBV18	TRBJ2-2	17	CASSPPIGGANTGELFF	TGTGCCAGCTCACCACCGATTGGGGGGGCGAACACCGGGGAGCTGTTTTTT
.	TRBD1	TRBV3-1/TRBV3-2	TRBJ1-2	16	CASSPVSRTGDYGYTF	TGTGCCAGCAGCCCAGTTTCTAGGACAGGGGACTATGGCTACACCTTC
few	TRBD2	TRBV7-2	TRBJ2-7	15	CASSYSASGAYEQYF	TGTGCCAGCAGCTACAGTGCTAGCGGGGCTTACGAGCAGTACTTC
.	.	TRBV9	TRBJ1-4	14	CASSVGTTNEKLFF	TGTGCCAGCAGCGTCGGGACAACTAATGAAAAACTGTTTTTT
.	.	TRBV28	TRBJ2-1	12	CASIQMGGEQFF	TGTGCCAGCATTCAAATGGGGGGTGAGCAGTTCTTC
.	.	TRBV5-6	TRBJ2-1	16	CASSLERLDPYNEQFF	TGTGCCAGCAGCTTGGAACGGCTAGACCCCTACAATGAGCAGTTCTTC
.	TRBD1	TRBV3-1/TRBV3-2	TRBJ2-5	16	CASSQLDRGERETQYF	TGTGCCAGCAGCCAATTGGACAGGGGAGAGCGGGAGACCCAGTACTTC
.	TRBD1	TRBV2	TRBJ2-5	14	CASIRDRGSETQYF	TGTGCCAGCATCAGAGACAGGGGTTCAGAGACCCAGTACTTC
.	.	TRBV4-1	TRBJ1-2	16	CASSQDLNRVAYGYTF	TGCGCCAGCAGCCAAGATCTTAACAGGGTGGCCTATGGCTACACCTTC
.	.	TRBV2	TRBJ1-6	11	CASSGSSPLHF	TGTGCCAGCAGCGGGAGTTCACCCCTCCACTTT
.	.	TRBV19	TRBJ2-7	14	CASSITAGSVEQYF	TGTGCCAGTAGTATAACAGCAGGGTCTGTTGAGCAGTACTTC
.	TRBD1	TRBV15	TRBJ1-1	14	CATSSYRGDTEAFF	TGTGCCACCAGCTCTTACAGGGGTGACACTGAAGCTTTCTTT
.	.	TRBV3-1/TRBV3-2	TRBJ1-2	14	CASSSNTRSYGYTF	TGTGCCAGCAGCTCTAATACACGGAGCTATGGCTACACCTTC
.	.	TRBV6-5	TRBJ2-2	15	CASRTPPGVTGELFF	TGTGCCAGTAGGACTCCCCCGGGGGTCACCGGGGAGCTGTTTTTT
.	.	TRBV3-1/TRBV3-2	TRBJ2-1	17	CASSRGLGIGSYNEQFF	TGTGCCAGCAGCCGAGGACTTGGGATCGGATCCTACAATGAGCAGTTCTTC
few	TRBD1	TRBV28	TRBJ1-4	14	CASSSGQRNEKLFF	TGTGCCAGCAGTTCGGGACAGAGAAATGAAAAACTGTTTTTT
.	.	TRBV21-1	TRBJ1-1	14	CASKGAVTNTEAFF	TGTGCCAGCAAAGGGGCAGTAACGAACACTGAAGCTTTCTTT
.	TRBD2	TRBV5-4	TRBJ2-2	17	CASSLSLAGGSTGELFF	TGTGCCAGCAGCCTATCACTAGCGGGAGGTAGCACCGGGGAGCTGTTTTTT
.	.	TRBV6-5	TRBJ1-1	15	CASSPREGGWTEAFF	TGTGCCAGCAGCCCCCGCGAGGGGGGGTGGACTGAAGCTTTCTTT
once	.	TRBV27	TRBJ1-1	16	CASSAHRNYMNTEAFF	TGTGCCAGCAGTGCGCACAGGAACTATATGAACACTGAAGCTTTCTTT
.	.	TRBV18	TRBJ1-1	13	CASSPTGWGRAFF	TGTGCCAGCTCACCTACAGGTTGGGGGAGGGCTTTCTTT
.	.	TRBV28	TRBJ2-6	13	CASREPGANVLTF	TGTGCCAGCAGAGAGCCTGGGGCCAACGTCCTGACTTTC
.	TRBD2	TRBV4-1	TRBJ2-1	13	CASSRGAGGEQFF	TGCGCCAGCAGCCGGGGAGCGGGGGGTGAGCAGTTCTTC
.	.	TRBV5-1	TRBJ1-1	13	CASSPRTGWEAFF	TGCGCCAGCAGCCCTCGGACGGGATGGGAAGCTTTCTTT
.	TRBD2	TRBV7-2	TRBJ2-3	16	CASSLVAGGPGDTQYF	TGTGCCAGCAGCTTAGTAGCGGGAGGGCCGGGAGATACGCAGTATTTT
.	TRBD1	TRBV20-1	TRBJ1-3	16	CSASDTGVHSGNTIYF	TGCAGTGCTAGTGACACAGGGGTACACTCTGGAAACACCATATATTTT
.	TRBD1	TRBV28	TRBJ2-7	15	CASRSPGQGLYEQYF	TGTGCCAGCAGATCCCCGGGACAGGGCTTGTACGAGCAGTACTTC
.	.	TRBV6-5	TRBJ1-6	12	CASSYAGSPLHF	TGTGCCAGCAGTTACGCCGGTTCACCCCTCCACTTT
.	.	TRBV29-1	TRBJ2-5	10	CSVGAETQYF	TGCAGCGTTGGGGCGGAGACCCAGTACTTC
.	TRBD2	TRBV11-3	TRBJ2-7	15	CASSFLAGGLYEQYF	TGTGCCAGCAGCTTCCTAGCGGGAGGCCTTTACGAGCAGTACTTC
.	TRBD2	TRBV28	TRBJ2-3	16	CASSLGEGGSTDTQYF	TGTGCCAGCAGTTTAGGCGAGGGAGGGTCTACAGATACGCAGTATTTT
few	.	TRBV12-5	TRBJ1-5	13	CASGQGSNQPQHF	TGTGCTAGTGGACAGGGTAGCAATCAGCCCCAGCATTTT
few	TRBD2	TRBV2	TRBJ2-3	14	CASSLGLALYTQYF	TGTGCCAGCAGTCTGGGACTAGCATTATATACGCAGTATTTT
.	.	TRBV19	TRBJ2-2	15	CASMRGTANTGELFF	TGTGCCAGTATGCGAGGTACCGCGAACACCGGGGAGCTGTTTTTT
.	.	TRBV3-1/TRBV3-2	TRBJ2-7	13	CASSQPTAPKQYF	TGTGCCAGCAGCCAACCGACAGCACCGAAGCAGTACTTC
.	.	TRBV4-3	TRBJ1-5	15	CASSQELAGRQPQHF	TGCGCCAGCAGCCAAGAGCTCGCGGGACGACAGCCCCAGCATTTT
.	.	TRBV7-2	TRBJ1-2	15	CASSLDSGANYGYTF	TGTGCCAGCAGCTTAGACTCAGGGGCTAACTATGGCTACACCTTC
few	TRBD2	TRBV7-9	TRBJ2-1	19	CASRRLAGLHTRDYNEQFF	TGTGCCAGCCGAAGACTAGCGGGACTACACACCAGAGATTACAATGAGCAGTTCTTC
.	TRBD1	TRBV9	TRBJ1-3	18	CASSGAGTGLISGNTIYF	TGTGCCAGCAGCGGCGCGGGGACAGGGTTAATTTCTGGAAACACCATATATTTT
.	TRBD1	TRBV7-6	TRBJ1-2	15	CASSQIEGAHYGYTF	TGTGCCAGCAGTCAAATAGAGGGGGCACATTATGGCTACACCTTC
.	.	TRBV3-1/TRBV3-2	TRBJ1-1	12	CASSQGGIEAFF	TGTGCCAGCAGCCAAGGAGGGATCGAAGCTTTCTTT
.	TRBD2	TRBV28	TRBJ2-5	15	CASRTSGRSQETQYF	TGTGCCAGCAGGACTAGCGGGAGGTCACAAGAGACCCAGTACTTC
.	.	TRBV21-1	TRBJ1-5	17	CASSEGLFEGIVQPQHF	TGTGCCAGCAGCGAAGGGTTATTCGAGGGAATTGTTCAGCCCCAGCATTTT
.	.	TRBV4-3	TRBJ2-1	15	CASSPLANEGNEQFF	TGCGCCAGCAGCCCCCTAGCGAACGAAGGGAATGAGCAGTTCTTC